Listed below are T cell receptor beta chains from one sample, sequenced in a study of identifying expanded T cells in peripheral blood. Only in-frame clones appear in the TCRdb table, and some are missing; sequencing was by immunoSEQ multiplex PCR. The sample gives 90,000 or so clones, approximately 83% of which show up once; around 6% is in the top ten. Sequencing used blood. Every receptor here comes from a person aged 18 to 75 in good health. Both conserved end residues are part of each CDR3. D genes are given only for firm matches. Size is omitted from some rows. Given values are once, few, many or a class for expanded clones.

d_gene | abundance | j_gene | v_gene | CDR3nt | CDR3aa
NA | NA | TRBJ1-1 | TRBV19 | TGTGCCAGTAGTATCCGAGCCACTGAAGCTTTCTTT | CASSIRATEAFF
NA | NA | TRBJ2-7 | TRBV10-1 | TGCGCCAGCAGTGGTAGGGTGGGCCAGGCGTACGAGCAGTACTTC | CASSGRVGQAYEQYF
TRBD1 | NA | TRBJ1-1 | TRBV7-8 | TGTGCCAGCACCTCGATGACAGGGATCAACACTGAAGCTTTCTTT | CASTSMTGINTEAFF
NA | NA | TRBJ2-5 | TRBV19 | TGTGCCAGTAGTTCAGCAGGGTTGACAGAGACCCAGTACTTC | CASSSAGLTETQYF
NA | once | TRBJ1-4 | TRBV6-5 | TGTGCCAGCAGTTACTCGTCAGGGGAAAGCGAAAAACTGTTTTTT | CASSYSSGESEKLFF
NA | NA | TRBJ2-3 | TRBV6-1 | TGTGCCAGCAGTGAATACCGGGGAAGGAAGACAGATACGCAGTATTTT | CASSEYRGRKTDTQYF
NA | NA | TRBJ1-1 | TRBV7-9 | TGTGCCAGCAGATTAGGACCTGAAGCTTTCTTT | CASRLGPEAFF
NA | NA | TRBJ2-5 | TRBV29-1 | TGCAGCGTTGATACCCTTCGGGACATCTGGATCCAAGAGACCCAGTACTTC | CSVDTLRDIWIQETQYF
NA | NA | TRBJ1-2 | TRBV2 | TGTGCCAGCCCCCCTCGGGCGTACTATGGCTACACCTTC | CASPPRAYYGYTF
NA | NA | TRBJ2-6 | TRBV5-4 | TGTGCCAGCAGCTTGGCAGGGGCTGGGGCCAACGTCCTGACTTTC | CASSLAGAGANVLTF
NA | NA | TRBJ1-4 | TRBV6-5 | TGTGCCAGCAGGCGGGGCAGGGAAGATGAAAAACTGTTTTTT | CASRRGREDEKLFF
NA | once | TRBJ2-6 | TRBV5-1 | TGCGCCAGCAGCTTGGGACCCGACGGGTACTCTGGGGCCAACGTCCTGACTTTC | CASSLGPDGYSGANVLTF
NA | NA | TRBJ1-1 | TRBV20-1 | TGCAGTGCTAGAGATGGGGTCGAAGCTTTCTTT | CSARDGVEAFF
NA | few | TRBJ2-7 | TRBV4-1 | TGCGCCAGCAGCCAAGAGTACGGTTCCTACGAGCAGTACTTC | CASSQEYGSYEQYF